Listed below are T cell receptor beta chains from one sample, sequenced in a study of metastatic and nonmetastatic thyroid tumors. MiXCR was used by TCRdb to re-call the PCR reads. Among around 14,000 clones listed, 24% were seen once. Sequencing input: tumor tissue. These receptors were obtained from a female donor with papillary thyroid cancer or a benign thyroid nodule (not recorded which). Some clones in this sample may be carry-over from other donors' samples. The CDR3 runs from the conserved cysteine through the conserved F or W. The order of the fields is CDR3 DNA, CDR3 protein, clone size, D gene, V gene, J gene. A D gene is named only where the DNA matches it firmly. Size is omitted from some rows. Given values are once, few, many or a class for expanded clones.

cdr3_nt: TGCAGTGCTCGACTACCCTGGACAGGGGATTCGTACGAGCAGTATTTC; cdr3_aa: CSARLPWTGDSYEQYF; clone_size: many; d_call: TRBD1; v_call: TRBV20-1; j_call: TRBJ2-7
cdr3_nt: TGTGCCAGCAGCTTGGGAGCGGGAGAGAGCACAGATACGAAGTATTTT; cdr3_aa: CASSLGAGESTDTKYF; clone_size: .; d_call: TRBD2; v_call: TRBV7-3; j_call: TRBJ2-3
cdr3_nt: TGTGCCAGCAGCTTAAGACTAGACAACGAGCAGTACTTC; cdr3_aa: CASSLRLDNEQYF; clone_size: .; d_call: .; v_call: TRBV7-2; j_call: TRBJ2-7
cdr3_nt: TGTGCCAGCAGCTTAGCCGCAGGGGGTAACTATGGCTACACCTTC; cdr3_aa: CASSLAAGGNYGYTF; clone_size: medium-sized; d_call: TRBD1; v_call: TRBV7-2; j_call: TRBJ1-2
cdr3_nt: TGTGCCAGCAGCCCTCCATCTGACGGATTTAATCAGCCCCAGCATTTT; cdr3_aa: CASSPPSDGFNQPQHF; clone_size: once; d_call: .; v_call: TRBV7-8; j_call: TRBJ1-5
cdr3_nt: TGTGCCAGCAGTGACCGACAGGGCGTGTGGAACACTGAAGCTTTATTT; cdr3_aa: CASSDRQGVWNTEALF; clone_size: few; d_call: TRBD1; v_call: TRBV6-1; j_call: TRBJ1-1
cdr3_nt: TGTGCCAGCAGTGACTTAGGGACAGGGAATAATGAGCAGTTCTTC; cdr3_aa: CASSDLGTGNNEQFF; clone_size: few; d_call: TRBD1; v_call: TRBV6-1; j_call: TRBJ2-1
cdr3_nt: TGTGCCAGCAGCGCTTTACAGGGGAACACTGAAGCTTTCTTT; cdr3_aa: CASSALQGNTEAFF; clone_size: medium-sized; d_call: .; v_call: TRBV9; j_call: TRBJ1-1
cdr3_nt: TGTGCCAGCAGTGAAGGGCCCCACGAGCAGTACTTC; cdr3_aa: CASSEGPHEQYF; clone_size: .; d_call: .; v_call: TRBV6-1; j_call: TRBJ2-7
cdr3_nt: TGTGCCAGCAGTTACCGACAGCCCCAGAATCAAGAAGCTTTCTTT; cdr3_aa: CASSYRQPQNQEAFF; clone_size: .; d_call: .; v_call: TRBV6-5; j_call: TRBJ1-1
cdr3_nt: TGTGCCAGCCGATTCACGACTAGCGGAAACAATGAGCAGTTCTTC; cdr3_aa: CASRFTTSGNNEQFF; clone_size: .; d_call: TRBD2; v_call: TRBV6-2/TRBV6-3; j_call: TRBJ2-1
cdr3_nt: TGTGCCAGCAGCCAAACCTCAGCGGGAGCTTTCGAGCAGTACTTC; cdr3_aa: CASSQTSAGAFEQYF; clone_size: many; d_call: TRBD2; v_call: TRBV14; j_call: TRBJ2-7
cdr3_nt: TGTGCCAGCAGGGGAGGATCCCCCAACACCGGGGAGCTGTTTTTT; cdr3_aa: CASRGGSPNTGELFF; clone_size: many; d_call: .; v_call: TRBV12-3/TRBV12-4; j_call: TRBJ2-2
cdr3_nt: TGCAGTGCTAGAGGGGGGGGTGCGGACTACGAGCAGTACTTC; cdr3_aa: CSARGGGADYEQYF; clone_size: .; d_call: TRBD2; v_call: TRBV20-1; j_call: TRBJ2-7
cdr3_nt: TGTGCCAGCAGTTTGGGCACCGGGGCCAACGTCCTGACTTTC; cdr3_aa: CASSLGTGANVLTF; clone_size: many; d_call: .; v_call: TRBV6-1; j_call: TRBJ2-6
cdr3_nt: TGTGCCAGCAGCCCGACGCGGGGGGCGGGTCAGCCCCAGCATTTT; cdr3_aa: CASSPTRGAGQPQHF; clone_size: many; d_call: .; v_call: TRBV7-2; j_call: TRBJ1-5